This T cell receptor beta chain was documented in a study of Ad26.COV2.S vaccination and SARS-CoV-2 variants. Study-level findings and limits: The TCR breadth and depth analyses may have produced an underestimate of total T cell responses. Relative to placebo recipients, vaccine recipients exhibited elevated spike-specific TCR breadth. It was found that vaccine and placebo recipients had similar non-spike TCR breadth.

Looked up from germline, CDR1 is LNHDA and CDR2 is SQIVND (reference sequence). The CDR3 runs 14 residues. J was trimmed by 9 bases and V by 6 bases; bases with no gene match: 8. About this clone: Its antigen remains unknown.

The repertoire was sequenced with immunoSEQ multiplex PCR; TCRdb's copy has only in-frame clones and lacks some. Among 150,000 to 200,000 clones, roughly 89% were seen once, and the ten largest hold 5% to 7%. This receptor was identified in a human donor who had recovered from COVID-19. The chain combines TRBV19 with TRBJ2-1; the match to TRBD2 covers 10 bases. Sequencing used peripheral blood, obtained after recovery from COVID-19. The CDR3 nucleotides are TGTGCCAGTAGCGTAAGCGGGGGGGCCGCTGAGCAGTTCTTC. Encoded protein: CASSVSGGAAEQFF.